This T cell receptor (beta chain) stems from a study of Ad26.COV2.S vaccination and SARS-CoV-2 variants. Study-level background: Once, or twice with 56 days between doses, Ad26.COV2.S was given intramuscularly.

As to treatment: 15 to 20 received Ad26.COV2.S at low or high dose, single or two shots; 5 received placebo; per-sample allocation not given. Samples came from day 63 after the first vaccine or placebo injection. An adult of 18-55 years in Boston served as donor. The V end was cut by 3 bases, the J end by 2 bases, with 11 bases between. The CDR3 covers 15 residues. Germline CDR1 is SGHTA and CDR2 is FQGNSA. TCRdb's table, derived via immunoSEQ multiplex PCR, lists solely in-frame clones and lacks some. The table lists approximately 460,000 clones, 80% to 90% of them singletons. The V and J genes are TRBV7-2 and TRBJ2-1; D is perhaps TRBD2 (5 bases). This clonotype was obtained from a person between 18 and 65 years old who received the Ad26.COV2.S COVID-19 vaccine or a placebo. The material sequenced was peripheral blood, taken in a trial of Ad26.COV2.S vaccine versus placebo. CDR3 sequence reads: CASSLGLAAYNEQFF. The CDR3 region has the DNA TGTGCCAGCAGCTTGGGTCTAGCCGCCTACAATGAGCAGTTCTTC. The complete variable domain, with remaining parts taken from reference TRBV7-2 and TRBJ2-1, reads GAGVSQSPSNKVTEKGKDVELRCDPISGHTALYWYRQSLGQGLEFLIYFQGNSAPDKSGLPSDRFSAERTGGSVSTLTIQRTQQEDSAVYLCASSLGLAAYNEQFFGPGTRLTVL.